This record covers a single T cell receptor (beta chain). The antigen it recognizes is unknown. No much larger clone is present one base from it, and per-base qualities are unavailable. The germline V gene specifies ENHRY as CDR1 and SYGVKD as CDR2. The CDR3 runs 16 amino acids, cysteine and phenylalanine included. Solely the CDR3 DNA is kept, with 48 bases framed from the first base. V trim: 2 bases; J trim: 5 bases; unmatched bases: 11. Using the deep immunoSEQ assay, multiplex PCR amplified TCR CDR3 regions from genomic DNA. Extracted genomic DNA from each cell subset was spread evenly across all wells of several immunoSEQ 96-well plates, with each plate serving as a replicate. For sorted subsets, each replicate PCR was loaded with 200 ng genomic DNA, equivalent to 32,000 or so T cell genomes. Purified libraries were quantified with a Qubit 3.0 fluorometer, sized on a Bioanalyzer 2100, and re-quantified with the KAPA Library Quantification kit. Each immunoSEQ 96-well plate was sequenced on its own single-read 150-cycle Illumina NextSeq 550 flow cell. Per the original workflow: Because the immunoSEQ output held only junctional sequences and lacked quality scores, the filtering could not match the filtering applied to full-length reads. To assign V/J genes and CDR3, sequences were annotated against IMGT germline references using PyIR, a Python wrapper for IgBLAST v1.9. Any read was removed if the V/J assignment was weak (E-value above 1e-6), the CDR3 was missing, or the read contained stop codons, out-of-frame junctions, or ambiguous translated residues. V3J clonotypes were defined as sequences sharing an identical inferred V gene, J gene, and CDR3 amino acid sequence. The percentage overlap between two repertoires was calculated by dividing the number of shared unique clonotypes by the size of the smaller repertoire. Richness of each repertoire was evaluated using RTK rarefaction, the Chao1 estimator, and Recon v2.1 estimates of unobserved clonotypes. OLGA was used to compute generation probabilities for all TCRbeta clonotypes that the gDNA method yielded from a handful of donors. This is the immuneACCESS table as TCRdb keeps it, with only in-frame sequences that have V and J called. A part of the clones is gone; compared with another copy, unresolved V genes explain less than half, and the rest is unexplained. Clonal size and the V and J genes are those of that table, whereas D and trimming came from the DNA. In this sample the table shows around 2.1 million clones, under 95% of which occur a single time. The biggest ten clones account for around 1.7% of the sample.

This sample was included in a study of shared clonotypes between healthy human individuals (dated by TCRdb to the early 2020s). In the study overall: A couple of women and a few men aged 18 to 49 years were included in the cohort. For each donor, CD4 naive and CD4 memory were each run on three plates, CD8 naive on two plates, and CD8 memory on one plate. To estimate repertoire size and how much clonotypes are shared between individuals, the study performed deep sequencing of blood TCR repertoires from five healthy adults. To increase sequencing depth and limit assay-specific biases, different laboratories used diverse techniques to prepare libraries and sequence TCR repertoires. Leukapheresis yielded between about 0.9 and 9.5 billion PBMCs per donor.

General study outcomes and caveats: Rarefaction of sorted-subset datasets indicated incomplete sequencing despite the large sequencing depth. Based on pairwise subsampling, the degree of clonotype sharing among donors was expected to be affected by sequencing depth. Compared with non-shared clonotypes, the clonotypes found in all four sorted-subset donors had higher generation probabilities. About 5% of naive CD4, roughly 3.6% of naive CD8, roughly 2.5% of memory CD4, and roughly 0.4% of memory CD8 clonotypes were shared across several donors. Sampling was restricted to blood, and TCR repertoires in tissue are likely to differ from TCR repertoires in blood. Because the study included only a small number of donors, the genetic and exposure-history diversity represented was limited. Larger estimated clonotype richness was generally found for naive subsets than for memory subsets.

CD8 naive samples were CD45RO-negative cells positively selected for CCR7, giving a CD45RA+CCR7+ population that excluded TemRA cells. Donors were healthy HIV-negative adults with no recently reported acute infections or vaccinations. Every donor was a Caucasian adult residing in Nashville, Tennessee, USA. After blood collection by leukapheresis, PBMCs were isolated using Ficoll-Histopaque density gradient centrifugation and then cryopreserved in the vapor phase of liquid nitrogen. Analytical flow cytometry was used to check the purity and quantity of every magnetically sorted T cell population. Genomic DNA was isolated from each sorted fraction and quantified by UV absorbance on a Nanodrop 2000c.

What was sequenced was naive CD8+ T cells from PBMCs. In the paper's terms, the cell subset or site label means: CD45RA+CCR7+. The chain uses TRBV10-3 and TRBJ2-7; 8 central nucleotides agree with TRBD2. The origin of this receptor is a man younger than 35 in good health. Some clones in this sample may be carry-over from other donors' samples. CDR3 protein: CAISEVRSGIGDEQYF. The bases are TGTGCCATCAGTGAGGTTCGTAGCGGGATCGGAGACGAGCAGTACTTC.